The 30 T cell receptor beta chains below all came from one sample that was sequenced in a study of blood T cells in healthy people across ages. Through a sample-barcoded 5' primer and a J-beta primer mix, a second PCR was run for roughly 6 to 12 cycles. TCRdb reprocessed the 5' RACE reads with MiXCR, giving one entry per CDR3 protein. The repertoire holds 750,000 to 950,000 distinct CDR3 sequences, roughly 28% seen once, with 9.5% to 13% in the top ten. A further study also used this sample, focusing on T cells of mothers and their children.

The sample taken for sequencing was blood. Receptors were obtained from a woman in her thirties or forties in good health.

This clonotype was seen only a few times. Germline is not matched at one junction end, which may reflect a read error. This chain joins TRBV6-5 and TRBJ2-5; no reliable D call. The CDR3 is 13 residues long. CDR1 is MNHEY, CDR2 SVGAGI, per germline. CDR3 nucleotide sequence: TGTGCCAGCAGGTACTCTGTCGTACAGACCCAGTACTTC. It codes for CASRYSVVQTQYF.

This clonotype was seen ten or more times. This chain uses TRBV29-1 with TRBJ2-7; 7 bases are shared with TRBD2. CDR1 and CDR2 (germline): SQVTM, ANQGSEA. V dropped 7 bases and J dropped 3; count of bases not matched to a gene: 9. This CDR3 contains 13 residues. The CDR3 region is CSAHGGSLYEQYF. The CDR3 bases are TGCAGCGCACACGGGGGGTCCCTCTACGAGCAGTACTTC.

In its sample, this clonotype was seen a few times. The genes are TRBV7-8 and TRBJ2-7; D is possibly TRBD1 or TRBD2 (5 bases each). Trimming cost V 7 bases and J 3 bases, with 16 bases left between them. The CDR3 totals 14 residues. Germline V gene data show CDR1 as SGHVS and CDR2 as FQNEAQ. The CDR3 loop is CASTLGPTLYEQYF. The CDR3 DNA reads TGTGCCAGCACCCTGGGACCGACTCTCTACGAGCAGTACTTC.

Many counts were recorded for this clonotype. The V call is TRBV12-3 or TRBV12-4, the J call TRBJ1-1; D is unresolved. With 5 bases removed from V and 4 bases from J, the gap between germline ends came to 8 bases. This CDR3 is 12 amino acids long. The CDR3 region is CASSPLGTEAFF. CDR3 nucleotides: TGTGCCAGCAGTCCCCTAGGCACTGAAGCTTTCTTT.

This clonotype was seen repeatedly, ten times or more. The chain links TRBV28 to TRBJ2-7; D may correspond to TRBD1 or TRBD2 (5 bases each). The CDR3 runs 15 residues. V lost 7 bases and J 2 bases, leaving 18 bases between the germline ends. The germline V gene encodes CDR1 MDHEN and CDR2 SYDVKM. The CDR3 region has the DNA TGTGCCAGCATAAATCCGGGACGGGCGCCCTACGAGCAGTACTTC. Its protein is CASINPGRAPYEQYF. Variable domain in full (rest from reference TRBV28 and TRBJ2-7): DVKVTQSSRYLVKRTGEKVFLECVQDMDHENMFWYRQDPGLGLRLIYFSYDVKMKEKGDIPEGYSVSREKKERFSLILESASTNQTSMYLCASINPGRAPYEQYFGPGTRLTVT.

This clonotype was seen a few times. The J gene is TRBJ1-2, the V gene TRBV9; 8 bases match TRBD1. The CDR3 length is 14 residues. V shed 4 bases and J 6 bases; nucleotides not matched to a gene: 8. In germline, CDR1 is SGDLS, CDR2 YYNGEE. The CDR3 is CASSPGPDRDGYTF. The CDR3 coding sequence is TGTGCCAGCAGCCCCGGTCCGGACAGGGATGGCTACACCTTC.

This clonotype appeared a few times. DNA for the CDR3: TGCGCCAGCAGCTTGGTAACTAGCGGGGCTCAAAACATTCAGTACTTC. Translating it yields CASSLVTSGAQNIQYF. The rearrangement uses TRBV5-1 and TRBJ2-4; 10 bases are a match to TRBD2. CDR3 length: 16 amino acids. After removal of 0 bases from V and 5 bases from J, the junction contained 5 bases not matched to a gene. In germline, CDR1 is SGHRS, CDR2 YFSETQ.

This clonotype was counted between two and nine times. This sequence joins TRBV29-1 and TRBJ1-2; 7 bases fit TRBD1. J lost 8 bases, V lost 6 bases, and 9 bases had no gene match. The CDR3 has 12 amino acids. Germline assignment: CDR1 SQVTM and CDR2 ANQGSEA. This chain's CDR3 is CSVGDSLKGYTF. The CDR3 DNA reads as TGCAGCGTCGGGGACAGTTTGAAGGGCTACACCTTC.

The chain uses TRBV7-9 and TRBJ2-5, with D possibly matching TRBD1 (6 bases). The ends were cut back, 5 bases at V and 2 bases at J, with 21 bases in the middle. There are 17 residues in the CDR3. Germline values: CDR1 SEHNR, CDR2 FQNEAQ (reference sequence). CDR3 in amino acids: CASSEIVGRGIQETQYF. CDR3 sequence (DNA): TGTGCCAGCAGCGAAATCGTCGGTAGGGGGATTCAAGAGACCCAGTACTTC. Full variable domain (missing parts from reference TRBV7-9 and TRBJ2-5): DTGVSQNPRHKITKRGQNVTFRCDPISEHNRLYWYRQTLGQGPEFLTYFQNEAQLEKSRLLSDRFSAERPKGSFSTLEIQRTEQGDSAMYLCASSEIVGRGIQETQYFGPGTRLLVL.

CDR3 in DNA: TGTGCCAGCAGTTTGGGCGAGCGGGGGAGGCAGTTCTTC. It translates to CASSLGERGRQFF. The chain has TRBV9 and TRBJ2-1, with 8 bases fitting TRBD2. The CDR3 is 13 residues long. Trimming cost V 5 bases and J 12 bases; bases outside gene matches: 10. Germline CDR1 is SGDLS and CDR2 is YYNGEE.

This clonotype was found a few times. The V gene is TRBV11-2, the J gene TRBJ2-1; D possibly corresponds to TRBD2 (6 bases). Germline CDR1 SGHAT, CDR2 FQNNGV. With 4 bases removed from V and 5 bases from J, the gap between germline ends came to 12 bases. This CDR3 has 14 amino acids. The CDR3 loop reads CASSSPGADNEQFF. The CDR3 DNA reads as TGTGCCAGCAGCTCCCCGGGAGCGGACAATGAGCAGTTCTTC.

This clonotype appeared a few times. Possible read error: a much larger clone is one base away. V and J are TRBV11-2 and TRBJ1-2; D possibly corresponds to TRBD1 (6 bases). The CDR3 spans 14 residues. Germline CDR1 is SGHAT and CDR2 is FQNNGV. DNA of the CDR3: TGTGCCAGCAGCCTCACGGACAGCAACTATGACTACACCTTC. Protein: CASSLTDSNYDYTF.

The chain recombines TRBV5-1 with TRBJ2-3; D may be TRBD1 or TRBD2 (5 bases each). CDR3 length equals 14 residues. V was clipped by 4 bases and J by 5 bases, with 14 bases between them. The germline CDR1 and CDR2 sequences are SGHRS and YFSETQ. The CDR3 sequence is CASSQMTGGDTQYF. In DNA form, the CDR3 reads TGCGCCAGCAGCCAGATGACTGGGGGAGATACGCAGTATTTT.

This clonotype was recorded many times. This chain links TRBV9 with TRBJ2-7; D unclear. Germline CDR1 reads SGDLS; CDR2 reads YYNGEE. Trimming shortened V by 0 bases and J by 2 bases, and 9 bases separated the two germline ends. The CDR3 is 14 residues long. This chain's CDR3 is CASSVALGTYEQYF. Written as DNA, the CDR3 is TGTGCCAGCAGCGTAGCTCTCGGCACCTACGAGCAGTACTTC.

The chain links TRBV24-1 to TRBJ2-3; D possibly corresponds to TRBD1 (5 bases). This CDR3 has 14 residues. Trimming removed 3 bases from V and 4 bases from J, with 10 bases in between. Germline lookup yields CDR1 KGHDR and CDR2 SFDVKD. This CDR3 reads CATSDLGAPDTQYF. DNA of the CDR3: TGTGCCACCAGTGATCTTGGGGCGCCAGATACGCAGTATTTT.

A remark on this clonotype: This may come from a read error, since a much larger clone is one base off. The chain is built from TRBV7-9 and TRBJ2-5, with a tentative D call TRBD2 (6 bases). The DNA end is a closer match to TRBJ2-7, so the J assignment may be wrong. CDR3 length equals 14 residues. Germline values: CDR1 SEHNR, CDR2 FQNEAQ (reference sequence). In nucleotides, the CDR3 is TGTACCAGCAGCACAGGAGGGACTGCTTACGAGCAGTACTTC. Amino acids: CTSSTGGTAYEQYF.

This clonotype has a count of ten or more. V and J are TRBV20-1 and TRBJ2-7, with D tentatively TRBD2 (6 bases). The V end was cut by 5 bases, the J end by 6 bases, with 14 bases between. Per the germline V gene, CDR1 is DFQATT and CDR2 is SNEGSKA (reference sequence). The CDR3 contains 12 residues. The CDR3 reads CSAAGRRGEQYF. DNA of the CDR3: TGCAGTGCTGCGGGACGGAGAGGCGAGCAGTACTTC.

This clonotype has ten or more counts. The chain combines TRBV4-1 with TRBJ2-7, with 8 positions matching TRBD2. From germline, CDR1 is MGHRA and CDR2 YSYEKL. The CDR3 has 16 residues. Trimming removed 2 bases from V and 4 bases from J; junction bases left unmatched: 10. CDR3: CASSQPGTRVYYEQYF. The CDR3 DNA reads TGCGCCAGCAGCCAACCCGGGACTAGGGTTTATTACGAGCAGTACTTC.

This clonotype was picked up one time. The chain links TRBV7-9 to TRBJ2-2; TRBD1 agrees at 9 bases. Looked up from germline, CDR1 is SEHNR and CDR2 is FQNEAQ (reference sequence). CDR3 length equals 15 residues. V was pared by 5 bases and J by 7 bases, with 8 bases of the junction left unmatched. The CDR3, as DNA: TGTGCCAGCAGCCTCACACAGGGGGCGAACGGGGAGCTGTTTTTT. It is translated as CASSLTQGANGELFF.

This clonotype was seen repeatedly, ten times or more. This chain connects TRBV25-1 to TRBJ2-1; D is undetermined. CDR1 MGHDK and CDR2 SYGVNS come from the germline V gene. The CDR3 runs to 14 residues. V lost 4 bases and J lost 7, with 14 bases in between. The chain's CDR3 is CASSGFWSGNEQFF. CDR3 bases: TGTGCCAGCAGTGGGTTTTGGTCCGGGAATGAGCAGTTCTTC.

Concerning this clonotype itself: Germline is not matched at one junction end, which may reflect a read error. V and J are TRBV5-4 and TRBJ1-2, with D maybe TRBD1 (5 bases). The CDR3 length is 14 residues. Germline V lookup: CDR1 SGHNT, CDR2 YYREEE (reference sequence). This CDR3 is CTSSLVGRESGYTF. CDR3 sequence (DNA): TGTACCAGCAGCTTGGTGGGCAGGGAATCTGGCTACACCTTC. Using reference TRBV5-4 and TRBJ1-2 for the parts outside the CDR3, the full variable domain is ETGVTQSPTHLIKTRGQQVTLRCSSQSGHNTVSWYQQALGQGPQFIFQYYREEENGRGNFPPRFSGLQFPNYSSELNVNALELDDSALYLCTSSLVGRESGYTFGSGTRLTVV.

This clonotype occurred a few times. The rearrangement joins TRBV11-2 to TRBJ2-7; D not certain. There are 15 residues in the CDR3. Trimming pared 1 base from V and 6 bases from J, leaving 16 bases between. Germline V gives CDR1 SGHAT, CDR2 FQNNGV. The CDR3 DNA follows: TGTGCCAGCAGCTTAGCGTCCCTTTTTTCGGGCGAGCAGTACTTC. Translated, it gives CASSLASLFSGEQYF.

There are many counts of this clonotype. The chain couples TRBV10-3 to TRBJ2-7; D unclear. V shed 2 bases and J shed 0 bases, with 8 bases lying between them. Germline V gene lookup returns CDR1 ENHRY and CDR2 SYGVKD. CDR3 length: 14 amino acids. In DNA form, the CDR3 reads TGTGCCATCAGTGAGGCGAGGAGCTCCTACGAGCAGTACTTC. Its translation is CAISEARSSYEQYF.

This clonotype was counted a few times. The rearrangement joins TRBV20-1 to TRBJ2-1; 8 bases align to TRBD2. The trim removed 4 bases at V and 6 bases at J, leaving 11 bases unmatched. The CDR3 extends over 15 amino acids. CDR1 and CDR2 from the germline V gene are DFQATT and SNEGSKA (reference sequence). This CDR3 reads CSATSGGAPGNEQFF. The DNA for the CDR3 is TGCAGTGCTACGTCCGGGGGGGCCCCAGGCAATGAGCAGTTCTTC.

This clonotype came up many times. The chain uses TRBV5-1 and TRBJ2-5; D gene unclear. The CDR3 is 16 amino acids. Per the germline V gene, CDR1 is SGHRS and CDR2 is YFSETQ. The V and J ends lost 1 base and 1 base respectively, with 14 bases between them. CDR3 nucleotides: TGCGCCAGCAGCTTGAGATCGAGAGGAACCCAAGAGACCCAGTACTTC. Its protein product is CASSLRSRGTQETQYF.

The sample holds one count of this clonotype. CDR3 nucleotides: TGTGCCAGCAGCGCGGGGACAGGGGATAAAGGGGGCACTGAAGCTTTCTTT. Its translation is CASSAGTGDKGGTEAFF. This chain uses TRBV9 with TRBJ1-1; 10 bases are shared with TRBD1. With 3 bases clipped from V and 4 bases from J, the junction kept 12 bases outside the gene matches. The germline CDR1 and CDR2 sequences are SGDLS and YYNGEE. The CDR3 is 17 residues long.

This clonotype occurred many times. The chain is built from TRBV28 and TRBJ2-7; D unclear. Trimming removed 3 bases from V and 5 bases from J, with 11 bases in between. Germline values: CDR1 MDHEN, CDR2 SYDVKM. The CDR3 covers 13 residues. The CDR3 DNA reads as TGTGCCAGCAGTTTTTTGGGAATTAACGAGCAGTACTTC. It codes for CASSFLGINEQYF.

This clonotype was detected only a few times. One base away lies a much larger clone, so this may be a sequencing read error. The chain links TRBV7-3 to TRBJ1-1, with D unclear. Germline V CDR1 and CDR2: SGHTA, FQGTGA. The CDR3 totals 13 residues. Trimming pared 7 bases from V and 1 base from J, leaving 10 bases between. The CDR3 bases are TGTGCCAGCAACCCCCGGGGGAACACTGAAGCTTTCTTT. This sequence encodes CASNPRGNTEAFF.

In DNA form, the CDR3 reads TGTGCCATCAGTGGTCAGACAGGGTACTACGAGCAGTACTTC. It is translated as CAISGQTGYYEQYF. This chain connects TRBV10-3 to TRBJ2-7; 7 bases map to TRBD1. This CDR3 is 14 amino acids long. V lost 4 bases, J lost 3 bases, and 6 bases stayed unmatched. CDR1 and CDR2 from the germline V gene are ENHRY and SYGVKD.

This chain joins TRBV29-1 and TRBJ2-5; 10 bases agree with TRBD2. The CDR3 sequence is 13 residues long. CDR1 is SQVTM, CDR2 ANQGSEA, per germline. J lost 5 bases, V lost 5 bases, and 5 bases had no gene match. Here the CDR3 reads CSVCQLAGETQYF. DNA for the CDR3: TGCAGCGTTTGCCAACTAGCGGGGGAGACCCAGTACTTC.